This TCR beta chain is drawn from a study of memory CD4+ T cells and cytomegalovirus serostatus. Study context: This sample comes from healthy Belgian adults, fewer than ten CMV seropositive, approximately 24 seronegative. Overall study findings and caveats: The CMV-associated TCR signature appears largely within the CD4+ memory repertoire.

The CDR3 length is 14 residues. Trimming took 1 base from V and 4 from J; bases not matched to a gene: 3. Germline V gene data show CDR1 as SGHTA and CDR2 as FQGNSA. Assay used: immunoSEQ multiplex PCR; TCRdb lists only in-frame clones, some missing. The sample holds 40,000 to 50,000 clones, roughly 78% seen once. This clone was seen more than once but under ten times. Its antigen is as yet unknown. Single viable CD3+CD4+CD8-CD45RO+ cells were sorted as the memory CD4+ T cells. The rearrangement links TRBV7-2 to TRBJ2-5, with 7 bases that match TRBD1. Sequenced material: memory CD4+ T cells from blood. The sequence was obtained from an adult in good health and CMV-seronegative. The CDR3 sequence is CASSLGSGGETQYF. The DNA for the CDR3 is TGTGCCAGCAGCTTAGGCTCAGGGGGAGAGACCCAGTACTTC.